The rows below give T cell receptor beta chains drawn from one sample of a study of blood T cell repertoires in COVID-19. The repertoire was sequenced with immunoSEQ multiplex PCR; TCRdb's copy has only in-frame clones and lacks some. Found here are 200,000 to 300,000 clones, around 90% of them singletons; the top ten hold around 0.83%. The source material was peripheral blood. The receptors come from a man in his thirties or forties with COVID-19, enrolled during active disease. CDR3s include the opening cysteine and the closing phenylalanine or tryptophan. D genes are given only for firm matches. A row's size may be missing; if present it is once, few, many or a size class.

>TRBJ1-4|-|TRBV28|-
TGTGCCAGCAGTTTATCCATCCCGGGAGTTAATGAAAAACTGTTTTTT
CASSLSIPGVNEKLFF
>TRBJ1-3|-|TRBV7-8|-
TGTGCCAGCAGCCGAGACAGCTCTGGAAACACCATATATTTT
CASSRDSSGNTIYF
>TRBJ2-1|-|TRBV9|-
TGTGCCAGCAGCCCGACCGGGGGGCTATACAATGAGCAGTTCTTC
CASSPTGGLYNEQFF
>TRBJ1-1|-|TRBV5-4|once
TGTGCCAGCAGCTCCCCCCCGGGAGGGGGGGACACTGAAGCTTTCTTT
CASSSPPGGGDTEAFF
>TRBJ2-3|TRBD2|TRBV14|-
TGTGCCAGCAGCCCAGGGACTAGTACAGCGTTGCAGTATTTT
CASSPGTSTALQYF
>TRBJ1-2|-|TRBV6-1|-
TGTGCCAGCAGTGAAGCCGGTGGGCCCTCTGAGTATGGCTACACCTTC
CASSEAGGPSEYGYTF
>TRBJ1-6|TRBD1|TRBV30|once
TGTGCCTGGACCCTGAAGTCGGGACAGGGACATTCACCCCTCCACTTT
CAWTLKSGQGHSPLHF
>TRBJ1-1|-|TRBV6-5|-
TGTGCCAGCAGTTACTCGAATCAGGGGACCGCTGAAGCTTTCTTT
CASSYSNQGTAEAFF
>TRBJ1-2|-|TRBV12-3/TRBV12-4|-
TGTGCCAGCAGTTTATCTCGGAGAGGGGGCTACACCTTC
CASSLSRRGGYTF
>TRBJ2-6|-|TRBV3-1/TRBV3-2|-
TGTGCCAGCAGCCAATTGAGATCTGGGGCCAACGTCCTGACTTTC
CASSQLRSGANVLTF
>TRBJ2-7|TRBD1|TRBV4-2|-
TGTGCCAGCAGCCAAGACGACAGGGGGGGTTCCTACGAGCAGTACTTC
CASSQDDRGGSYEQYF
>TRBJ1-5|-|TRBV28|-
TGTGCCAGCAGTTCGGGAGGGGAAGGCAATCAGCCCCAGCATTTT
CASSSGGEGNQPQHF
>TRBJ2-7|TRBD2|TRBV3-1/TRBV3-2|-
TGTGCCAGCAGCCAAGATACTAGCGGGGGCTACGAGCAGTACTTC
CASSQDTSGGYEQYF
>TRBJ1-5|-|TRBV19|-
TGTGCCAGTACCCCGGACAGACACAATCAGCCCCAGCATTTT
CASTPDRHNQPQHF
>TRBJ1-1|TRBD1|TRBV18|-
TGTGCCAGCTCACCAACCAGGGGGGCCTTTTTGGGCGCTTTCTTT
CASSPTRGAFLGAFF
>TRBJ1-1|TRBD1|TRBV6-1|-
TGTGCCAGCAGTCAAGCGGACAGGGGATATGTCACTGAAGCTTTCTTT
CASSQADRGYVTEAFF
>TRBJ1-2|-|TRBV19|-
TGTGCCAGTAGTATGCGGGCTATTTCCCCCTATGGCTACACCTTC
CASSMRAISPYGYTF
>TRBJ1-6|-|TRBV19|-
TGTGCCAGTAGTATAGATCGGCGGAGTAATTCACCCCTCCACTTT
CASSIDRRSNSPLHF
>TRBJ1-4|-|TRBV4-1|-
TGCGCCAGCAGCCAAGAAGGACACCCGAGAGGACTGTTTTTT
CASSQEGHPRGLFF
>TRBJ1-4|TRBD1|TRBV5-1|-
TGCGCCAGCAGTCCAGGGGGCACTAATGAAAAACTGTTTTTT
CASSPGGTNEKLFF
>TRBJ1-5|TRBD1|TRBV3-1/TRBV3-2|few
TGTGCCAGGGATAACGGGACAGGGTGGTGCAATCAGCCCCAGCATTTT
CARDNGTGWCNQPQHF
>TRBJ1-1|-|TRBV5-1|-
TGCGCCAGCAGCTTGCAGCGGGGAATGAACACTGAAGCTTTCTTT
CASSLQRGMNTEAFF
>TRBJ1-1|-|TRBV9|-
TGTGCCAGCAGCGTAGGCCTACGGGAGTCTGAAGCTTTCTTT
CASSVGLRESEAFF
>TRBJ1-6|TRBD1|TRBV6-5|-
TGTGCCAGCAATCGACAGGGCGCCTATAATTCACCCCTCCACTTT
CASNRQGAYNSPLHF
>TRBJ1-2|-|TRBV21-1|-
TGTGCCAGCAGCAACCGGACAGGGAACTATGGCTACACCTTC
CASSNRTGNYGYTF
>TRBJ1-4|TRBD1|TRBV7-6|-
TGTGCCAGCAGTCCAAACAGGGGTCCATCAATTGCAACTAATGAAAAACTGTTTTTT
CASSPNRGPSIATNEKLFF
>TRBJ1-1|-|TRBV12-3/TRBV12-4|once
TGTGCCAGCAGGCCGGGACTGTACACTGAAGCTTTCTTT
CASRPGLYTEAFF
>TRBJ1-1|-|TRBV10-2|-
TGCGCCAGCAGTCGAGTTCCCCTTGCGGCCATGAACACTGAAGCTTTCTTT
CASSRVPLAAMNTEAFF
>TRBJ1-3|-|TRBV2|-
TGTGCCAGCAGTGATCCAGGGCCGTCTGGAAACACCATATATTTT
CASSDPGPSGNTIYF
>TRBJ2-2|-|TRBV25-1|-
TGTGCCAGCAGTCGGACGGGGTGGACCGGGGAGCTGTTTTTT
CASSRTGWTGELFF
>TRBJ2-2|TRBD2|TRBV18|-
TGTGCCAGCTCCCACGGGGGGACGAACACCGGGGAGCTGTTTTTT
CASSHGGTNTGELFF
>TRBJ2-5|TRBD2|TRBV29-1|-
TGCAGCGTTACCGCGGGGGGGGAGACCCAGTACTTC
CSVTAGGETQYF
>TRBJ2-3|TRBD2|TRBV15|-
TGTGCCACCAGCAGAGATAGTGGCGGGATAGCGGGGGCCTACACAGATACGCAGTATTTT
CATSRDSGGIAGAYTDTQYF
>TRBJ1-2|-|TRBV4-1|-
TGCGCCAGCAGCCAAGGGGGGGGCGGCTATGGCTACACCTTC
CASSQGGGGYGYTF
>TRBJ2-7|TRBD1|TRBV15|-
TGTGCCACCAGCAGAGCGACAGGGGCGGAAGTCTACGAGCAGTACTTC
CATSRATGAEVYEQYF
>TRBJ2-2|TRBD1|TRBV6-1|-
TGTGCCAGCAGTGACACAGGGGGCACCGGGGAGCTGTTTTTT
CASSDTGGTGELFF
>TRBJ2-7|-|TRBV5-6|-
TGTGCCAGCAGCTTGCGGGGGACGGGGACCTACGAGCAGTACTTC
CASSLRGTGTYEQYF
>TRBJ1-6|-|TRBV5-1|-
TGCGCCAGCAGCTTACAGGGAGTAGAGAATTCACCCCTCCACTTT
CASSLQGVENSPLHF
>TRBJ2-3|TRBD2|TRBV30|-
TGTGCCTGGAGCCACGGGACTAGCGGGGACACAGATACGCAGTATTTT
CAWSHGTSGDTDTQYF
>TRBJ1-2|TRBD1|TRBV27|-
TGTGCCAGCAGTTCCCTCCCCGGGACAGGGAGAGAGGGCTACACCTTC
CASSSLPGTGREGYTF
>TRBJ2-1|-|TRBV5-1|few
TGCGCCAGCAGCTTGGAGGCAGGCTCCTACAATGAGCAGTTCTTC
CASSLEAGSYNEQFF